What follows describes a single T cell receptor beta chain. As yet, its antigen is unknown. This sample was taken from a study of CD8 T cell repertoires and HIV-1 epitope variants. With V trimmed by 7 bases and J by 3 bases, 7 bases remained unmatched. CDR1 is SNHLY, CDR2 FYNNEI, per germline. The CDR3 contains 14 residues. The method was immunoSEQ multiplex PCR; TCRdb's version includes in-frame clones alone and lacks a portion of them. The repertoire has roughly 2,700 clones, 67% of them found once; the top ten carry approximately 40%. The V gene is TRBV2, the J gene TRBJ2-7; TRBD2 matches 9 bases. The specimen sequenced was cultured CD8+ T cells derived from PBMCs. The clonotype comes from a male donor with HIV. The CDR3 DNA reads as TGTGCCAGCACTAGCGGGATCCTTCTCTACGAGCAGTACTTC. It translates to CASTSGILLYEQYF.